One sample yielded the 13 T cell receptor beta chains listed below, sequenced in a study of blood T cell repertoires in COVID-19. Sequencing was performed with immunoSEQ multiplex PCR; in TCRdb, only in-frame clones are kept and a portion is missing. Of 250,000 to 300,000 clones listed, about 88% are singletons. Sequencing was performed on peripheral blood. The source of these receptors is a woman in her 30s with COVID-19, enrolled during active disease.

DNA for the CDR3: TGTGCTAGTGGTTTGCGGGACAGTAATGAGCAGTTCTTC. Translated, it gives CASGLRDSNEQFF. The J gene is TRBJ2-1, the V gene TRBV12-5; 7 nucleotides line up with TRBD1. The J segment lost 7 bases and the V segment lost 2 bases, leaving 2 bases of the junction unmatched. This CDR3 comprises 13 residues. Germline V gene lookup returns CDR1 LGHNT and CDR2 FRNRAP.

The chain is built from TRBV7-8 and TRBJ2-3; 9 positions match TRBD2. The germline gives CDR1 SGHVS, CDR2 FQNEAQ. The CDR3 consists of 14 residues. With 3 bases clipped from V and 3 bases from J, the junction kept 1 base outside the gene matches. The CDR3 sequence: CASSFSGSTDTQYF. CDR3 coding DNA: TGTGCCAGCAGCTTTAGCGGGAGTACAGATACGCAGTATTTT.

V gene TRBV2 combines with J gene TRBJ2-7; 8 nucleotides agree with TRBD1. V was clipped by 8 bases and J by 2 bases; unmatched bases: 2. The CDR3 is 12 residues long. Germline CDR1 SNHLY, CDR2 FYNNEI. The CDR3 loop is CASDRGTYEQYF. The DNA of the CDR3 is TGTGCCAGCGACAGGGGTACCTACGAGCAGTACTTC.

The genes are TRBV7-9 and TRBJ1-1; D remains unclear. Germline V gene sequence: CDR1 SEHNR, CDR2 FQNEAQ (reference sequence). The CDR3 length is 14 residues. V lost 2 bases to trimming and J lost 4 bases, with 11 bases between them. Here the CDR3 reads CASSLREGVTEAFF. As DNA, the CDR3 is TGTGCCAGCAGCTTACGGGAAGGTGTCACTGAAGCTTTCTTT.

This chain uses TRBV28 with TRBJ2-1, with TRBD2 matching 9 bases. There are 18 residues in the CDR3. After removal of 5 bases from V and 0 bases from J, the junction contained 11 bases not matched to a gene. Germline loops: CDR1 MDHEN, CDR2 SYDVKM. CDR3 sequence (DNA): TGTGCCAGCAGTGTAATCGCTAGCGGGGCTAGCTCCTACAATGAGCAGTTCTTC. Residues: CASSVIASGASSYNEQFF.

V is TRBV29-1 and J is TRBJ2-2; weak D call: TRBD2 (6 bases). V was pared by 7 bases and J by 0 bases, with 12 bases between. Per germline, CDR1 SQVTM and CDR2 ANQGSEA. The CDR3 consists of 14 residues. CDR3 nucleotide sequence: TGCAGCGGGGGGAGCGGGTCGAACACCGGGGAGCTGTTTTTT. Translating gives CSGGSGSNTGELFF.

The chain recombines TRBV9 with TRBJ1-3; D gene uncertain. The CDR3 is made up of 16 amino acids. The V end was cut by 4 bases, the J end by 0 bases, with 14 bases between. Germline CDR1 is SGDLS and CDR2 is YYNGEE. CDR3 sequence: CASSLRGGSSGNTIYF. The DNA for the CDR3 is TGTGCCAGCAGCCTAAGAGGCGGGAGCTCTGGAAACACCATATATTTT.

This clone has only one observation. The chain employs TRBV28 and TRBJ1-1; weak D call: TRBD1 (5 bases). This CDR3 region has 15 residues. The germline V gene has CDR1 MDHEN and CDR2 SYDVKM. The V gene lost 1 base and the J gene lost 3 bases, with 12 bases spanning the gap. CDR3 sequence: CASSLSGRRDTEAFF. CDR3 sequence (DNA): TGTGCCAGCAGTTTATCAGGGCGAAGGGACACTGAAGCTTTCTTT.

CDR3 sequence: CAWSGGGREYYGYTF. In DNA form, the CDR3 reads TGTGCCTGGTCCGGGGGGGGCAGGGAGTACTATGGCTACACCTTC. This sequence joins TRBV30 and TRBJ1-2, with a tentative D call TRBD1 (6 bases). The CDR3 contains 15 residues. Trimming pared 5 bases from V and 3 bases from J, leaving 19 bases between. Germline V lookup: CDR1 GTSNPN, CDR2 SVGIG (reference sequence).

This clone was detected once. The chain carries TRBV4-1 and TRBJ1-5; 9 bases match TRBD1. Germline V gives CDR1 MGHRA, CDR2 YSYEKL. The CDR3 is 16 amino acids. The J segment lost 6 bases and the V segment lost 5 bases, leaving 11 bases of the junction unmatched. The CDR3 DNA is TGCGCCAGCAGCTCCGAAGGGACAGGGCCAAGTCAGCCCCAGCATTTT. Encoded protein: CASSSEGTGPSQPQHF.

This clone has just a few counts. The chain combines TRBV5-5 with TRBJ1-5; 7 positions match TRBD1. Germline-derived CDR1 and CDR2 are SGHKS and YYEKEE (reference sequence). Losses at the gene ends were 4 bases for V and 0 bases for J; bases not matched to a gene: 16. The length of the CDR3 is 19 residues. The CDR3 coding sequence is TGTGCCAGCAGCCGACGTTACGGGACAGAAGTTAATAGCAATCAGCCCCAGCATTTT. It translates to CASSRRYGTEVNSNQPQHF.

The sample holds a few counts of this clone. The chain links TRBV5-1 to TRBJ2-7; 8 bases are a match to TRBD2. The CDR3 loop spans 16 amino acids. Germline V gene data show CDR1 as SGHRS and CDR2 as YFSETQ. V dropped 4 bases and J dropped 3; count of bases not matched to a gene: 12. CDR3 protein: CASSVETGSGSYEQYF. The CDR3 coding sequence is TGCGCCAGCAGCGTGGAAACGGGGAGCGGGAGCTACGAGCAGTACTTC.

This chain uses TRBV4-3 with TRBJ1-3, with 9 bases matching TRBD1. The CDR3 covers 15 residues. Germline values: CDR1 LGHNA, CDR2 YSLEER. V gave up 4 bases and J gave up 0 bases; unmatched junction bases: 1. For the CDR3, the DNA is TGCGCCAGCAGCCCGACAGGGGGCTCTGGAAACACCATATATTTT. The encoded protein is CASSPTGGSGNTIYF.